This entry concerns a single T cell receptor beta chain. This clonotype was found a few times. Its antigen is still unknown. No much larger clone is present one base from it, and per-base qualities are unavailable. The data belong to a study of T cells in Graves' hyperthyroidism and ophthalmopathy (dated by TCRdb to about 2019). With respect to the entire study: Peripheral blood samples were taken at the time of initial diagnosis, prior to any treatment. A discovery cohort of about 96 patients, roughly 45 with Graves' ophthalmopathy and roughly 59 with stable Graves' hyperthyroidism, was used to find distinguishing TCR V-J signatures. Prospective prediction of ophthalmopathy was tested in an independent validation cohort consisting of 18 hyperthyroidism patients and 15 or so patients who later progressed to ophthalmopathy. For training and testing, the 95 to 100 patients in the discovery cohort were randomly divided in a 7:3 ratio. Thyroid tissue and blood T-cell repertoires from six Graves' hyperthyroidism patients were also compared in the study. After sampling, hyperthyroidism patients received methimazole starting at 30 mg daily, and ophthalmopathy patients received high-dose intravenous methylprednisolone. The paper reports TCR Vbeta CDR3 sequencing of roughly 140 peripheral blood samples: 40 to 45 ophthalmopathy, fewer than 80 hyperthyroidism and around 17 progressor patients. Broad study findings and their caveats: Most expanded thyroid clonotypes (frequency above 0.001) were also detected in blood, suggesting blood repertoires may reflect thyroid immune responses. Sample size was not statistically predetermined, and blinding of investigators to group allocation was not performed. Ophthalmopathy was separated from stable hyperthyroidism by a 13 V-J signature model, with approximately 90% sensitivity and about 84% specificity obtained in cross-validation and 80%/75% obtained in testing. In validation, the model predicted progression to ophthalmopathy a median of approximately 6.6 months before onset, with roughly 70% sensitivity and roughly 79% specificity.

The TCR beta CDR3 regions were amplified from the RNA transcripts. A first-round RT-PCR of the TCR CDR3 used the HTBI primer set with the Qiagen OneStep RT-PCR kit. Libraries were constructed in a second round of multiplex PCR, after which size selection and purification were carried out. Paired-end sequencing of the libraries was performed with 100 bp reads on an Illumina HiSeq2000. Per the original workflow: SOAPnuke was used to process the raw data, with reads discarded if the reads contained adapters or uncalled bases, had a mean Phred below 15, or lacked an exact constant-primer or identifier match. High-quality paired reads were merged using COPE v1.2.5, and each unique nucleotide sequence was defined as a clonotype. MiTCR v1.1 was used to align clonotypes to the IMGT TRBV, TRBD and TRBJ reference segments. Analysis was restricted to V-J combinations with a frequency above 0.0001, which covered roughly 99% of repertoires. The TCS score was defined as F50 (clonal expansion) divided by E x V (chaos), with BLOSUM62-based TCRdist calculated between CDR3 peptides within each V-J. Welch's t-statistics and random forest reduced several hundred V-J features to 10 to 15, which were used in a naive Bayes classifier (R e1071). The raw public reads went through TCRdb reprocessing: fastp at Q25, MiXCR clone calling, in-frame beta chains kept. CDR3 protein sequences are deduplicated, and each keeps its most common genes and DNA. The V and J calls and clone size are TCRdb's, not the authors'. The sample records 390,000 or so distinct CDR3 sequences, around 15% of which are singletons. Less than 15% of the sample is taken by the ten largest.

In the ophthalmopathy patients, disease was moderately to severely active, with a Clinical Activity Score of 3 or more, a NOSPECS grade of 4 or more, and a duration of less than 3 months. The study excluded patients with uncontrolled infections, other autoimmune diseases, pregnancy or lactation. Diagnoses were based on clinical symptoms, serum thyroxine and TRAb, thyroid ultrasound and orbital computed tomography. Ficoll-Paque density gradient centrifugation was used to isolate PBMCs from 9.5 to 10 ml of fresh peripheral blood. Trizol reagent was used to extract total RNA, and RNA quality was then checked on an Agilent 2100 Bioanalyzer. The junction carries 11 bases between V and J, which are trimmed by 3 bases and 5 bases respectively. CDR1 LNHDA and CDR2 SQIVND were looked up in the germline V gene (reference sequence). The CDR3, from cysteine to phenylalanine, totals 13 residues. Only the CDR3 portion is preserved as DNA: 39 bases, with reading frame beginning at the first base.

Recombination joined TRBV19 with TRBJ2-7; the D gene is perhaps TRBD1, on 5 matching bases. Sequencing used blood. The receptor comes from a man between 18 and 35 years old with Graves' ophthalmopathy. The nucleotides are TGTGCCAGTAGTATCCAGGGATCCAACGAGCAGTACTTC. It is translated as CASSIQGSNEQYF.